One and the same sample provided the 21 T cell receptor beta chains below, sequenced in a study of early T cells in non-severe SARS-CoV-2 infection. TCRdb re-derived calls from the 5' RACE reads in MiXCR, one entry per CDR3 protein. The repertoire holds 55,000 to 65,000 distinct CDR3 sequences, with around 8.9% as singletons. The sample consisted of whole blood. These receptors all come from an adult who was a healthcare worker with PCR-confirmed SARS-CoV-2 infection or an uninfected control (not recorded which).

This clonotype was seen a handful of times. V is TRBV5-1 and J is TRBJ2-1; the D is unclear. Germline CDR1 and CDR2: SGHRS and YFSETQ. The V gene lost 3 bases and the J gene lost 2 bases, with 6 bases spanning the gap. There are 13 residues in the CDR3. Written as DNA, the CDR3 is TGCGCCAGCAGCTCCTTAGCCTACAATGAGCAGTTCTTC. It translates to CASSSLAYNEQFF. Variable domain in full (rest from reference TRBV5-1 and TRBJ2-1): KAGVTQTPRYLIKTRGQQVTLSCSPISGHRSVSWYQQTPGQGLQFLFEYFSETQRNKGNFPGRFSGRQFSNSRSEMNVSTLELGDSALYLCASSSLAYNEQFFGPGTRLTVL.

This clonotype occurred many times. The junction and the germline gene differ at one end; a read error may be behind it. The V gene is TRBV29-1, the J gene TRBJ1-3; D not certain. The CDR3 consists of 14 residues. Germline V gene sequence: CDR1 SQVTM, CDR2 ANQGSEA. DNA of the CDR3: TGCAGCGTGGAAGACCGATCCTCTGGAAACACCATATATTTT. It encodes CSVEDRSSGNTIYF. Variable domain in full (rest from reference TRBV29-1 and TRBJ1-3): SAVISQKPSRDICQRGTSLTIQCQVDSQVTMMFWYRQQPGQSLTLIATANQGSEATYESGFVIDKFPISRPNLTFSTLTVSNMSPEDSSIYLCSVEDRSSGNTIYFGEGSWLTVV.

As to this clonotype: Just one base apart from a much larger clone, this may be a read error. The CDR3 end shows no conserved phenylalanine or tryptophan, and so a read error is likely. The chain has TRBV24-1 and TRBJ2-1; 12 bases align to TRBD2. The CDR3 has 16 residues. CDR1 and CDR2 from the germline V gene are KGHDR and SFDVKD. V shed 3 bases, J shed 5 bases, and the junction held 4 bases outside the gene matches. This chain's CDR3 is CATSDATSGSNNEQFI. CDR3 coding DNA: TGTGCCACCAGTGATGCGACTAGCGGGAGTAACAATGAGCAGTTCATC.

The rearrangement links TRBV12-3 or TRBV12-4 to TRBJ2-1; 8 nucleotides match TRBD2. The junction had 14 bases not matched to a gene; V was cut back by 5 bases and J by 5 bases. This CDR3 is 17 amino acids long. Here the CDR3 reads CASSSLDGRAVDNEQFF. The CDR3 DNA sequence: TGTGCCAGCAGTAGTTTGGACGGGAGGGCCGTTGACAATGAGCAGTTCTTC.

This clonotype was seen only a few times. CDR3 DNA sequence: TGTGCCAGCAGTCGTAGCGGGAGTTGGTACAATGAGCAGTTCTTC. Protein sequence: CASSRSGSWYNEQFF. V and J are TRBV28 and TRBJ2-1, with 9 nucleotides matching TRBD2. With 5 bases clipped from V and 4 bases from J, the junction kept 6 bases outside the gene matches. The germline V gene encodes CDR1 MDHEN and CDR2 SYDVKM. CDR3 size: 15 residues.

CDR3 nucleotide sequence: TGTGCCAGCTCACGTCCTAGCGCTATCACAGATACGCAGTATTTT. Its protein product is CASSRPSAITDTQYF. This rearrangement joins TRBV19 to TRBJ2-3; perhaps TRBD2 as D (6 bases). Deletions cut 9 bases from V and 2 bases from J, with 18 bases between. CDR3 length: 15 residues. The germline V gene has CDR1 LNHDA and CDR2 SQIVND (reference sequence).

This clonotype was seen a few times. The chain links TRBV11-2 to TRBJ1-1, with D unresolved. V gave up 1 base and J gave up 1 base, with 7 bases separating them. The germline V gene has CDR1 SGHAT and CDR2 FQNNGV. The CDR3 is 14 amino acids. CDR3 DNA: TGTGCCAGCAGCTTAGTCTCAGGGAACACTGAAGCTTTCTTT. Translating gives CASSLVSGNTEAFF.

The sample holds many counts of this clonotype. The chain couples TRBV30 to TRBJ1-5; TRBD1 aligns across 7 bases. J was trimmed by 3 bases and V by 1 base; bases with no gene match: 3. This CDR3 is built from 14 residues. Germline CDR1 reads GTSNPN; CDR2 reads SVGIG (reference sequence). CDR3 amino acids: CAWSETGNNQPQHF. CDR3 bases: TGTGCCTGGAGTGAGACAGGGAACAATCAGCCCCAGCATTTT.

In this sample, this clonotype turned up a few times. V and J are TRBV7-9 and TRBJ2-1, with 8 bases aligning to TRBD2. The CDR3 totals 15 residues. In germline, CDR1 is SEHNR, CDR2 FQNEAQ (reference sequence). V shed 5 bases, J shed 4 bases, and the junction held 7 bases outside the gene matches. CDR3 sequence (DNA): TGTGCCAGCAGCCCCCGTGTAGCGGGATACAATGAGCAGTTCTTC. Encoded protein: CASSPRVAGYNEQFF. The whole variable domain, filled in from reference TRBV7-9 and TRBJ2-1, reads DTGVSQNPRHKITKRGQNVTFRCDPISEHNRLYWYRQTLGQGPEFLTYFQNEAQLEKSRLLSDRFSAERPKGSFSTLEIQRTEQGDSAMYLCASSPRVAGYNEQFFGPGTRLTVL.

This clonotype showed up just a few times. V usage is TRBV6-2 or TRBV6-3 and J usage is TRBJ1-1; no firm D call. The CDR3 loop spans 12 amino acids. Between the trimmed V and J ends, which lost 6 bases and 8 bases, there was a span of 13 bases. Germline V gives CDR1 MNHEY, CDR2 SVGEGT. As DNA, the CDR3 is TGTGCCAGCAGGGAATTTCGGGTAGAAGCTTTCTTT. The encoded protein is CASREFRVEAFF.

Note on this clonotype: This may be a read error: a much more frequent sequence differs by one nucleotide. The chain employs TRBV7-3 and TRBJ1-1, with D unclear. This CDR3 has 16 residues. Germline CDR1 is SGHTA and CDR2 is FQGTGA. V shed 5 bases and J shed 4 bases, with 20 bases lying between them. The CDR3 DNA reads TGTGCCAGCAGCCCGGTCCTCCAATCAGTGAGCACTGAAGCTTTCTTT. This gives the protein CASSPVLQSVSTEAFF. Variable domain in full (rest from reference TRBV7-3 and TRBJ1-1): GAGVSQTPSNKVTEKGKYVELRCDPISGHTALYWYRQSLGQGPEFLIYFQGTGAADDSGLPNDRFFAVRPEGSVSTLKIQRTERGDSAVYLCASSPVLQSVSTEAFFGQGTRLTVV.

This clonotype was picked up many times. V gene TRBV12-3 or TRBV12-4 combines with J gene TRBJ2-7; 10 bases map to TRBD2. CDR3 size: 18 residues. The V segment lost 3 bases and the J segment 2 bases; nucleotides outside the gene matches: 13. The CDR3 DNA follows: TGTGCCAGCAGTTTCTCCCTGGCTAGCGGGAGTTTAGCCTACGAGCAGTACTTC. Its protein is CASSFSLASGSLAYEQYF.

This clonotype was recorded a few times. The chain couples TRBV11-2 to TRBJ1-3; weak D call: TRBD1 (6 bases). Looked up from germline, CDR1 is SGHAT and CDR2 is FQNNGV. V lost 5 bases and J lost 4, with 12 bases in between. This CDR3 has 14 amino acids. CDR3 sequence reads: CASSTQGQGNTIYF. DNA of the CDR3: TGTGCCAGCAGCACTCAAGGACAGGGAAACACCATATATTTT.

This clonotype was picked up many times. This chain links TRBV28 with TRBJ1-2, with 7 bases fitting TRBD1. The V gene end was trimmed by 6 bases and the J gene end by 4 bases; junction bases not matched to a gene: 11. CDR1 and CDR2 (germline): MDHEN, SYDVKM. The CDR3 covers 15 residues. This chain's CDR3 is CASSIPQGRGYGYTF. CDR3 DNA: TGTGCCAGCAGCATCCCACAGGGGAGGGGCTATGGCTACACCTTC.

This clonotype was recorded a few times. The rearrangement joins TRBV28 to TRBJ1-2; no clear D gene. V was cut by 5 bases and J by 4 bases, with 11 bases left in between. Germline CDR1 and CDR2: MDHEN and SYDVKM. The CDR3 contains 13 residues. The DNA of the CDR3 is TGTGCCAGCAGTCCACGTCCCACCTATGGCTACACCTTC. It is translated as CASSPRPTYGYTF.

By sample share, this clonotype is medium-sized. This chain links TRBV5-5 with TRBJ1-3, with a possible D match to TRBD1 (5 bases). In germline, CDR1 is SGHKS, CDR2 YYEKEE (reference sequence). This CDR3 region has 14 residues. With 3 bases removed from V and 10 bases from J, the gap between germline ends came to 17 bases. CDR3 protein: CASSSTLLEGTIYF. DNA for the CDR3: TGTGCCAGCAGCTCGACTCTCTTGGAGGGGACCATATATTTT. The whole variable domain, filled in from reference TRBV5-5 and TRBJ1-3, reads DAGVTQSPTHLIKTRGQQVTLRCSPISGHKSVSWYQQVLGQGPQFIFQYYEKEERGRGNFPDRFSARQFPNYSSELNVNALLLGDSALYLCASSSTLLEGTIYFGEGSWLTVV.

There are a few counts of this clonotype. This chain uses TRBV7-3 with TRBJ2-3; 11 bases line up with TRBD2. V lost 5 bases, J lost 3 bases, and 7 bases stayed unmatched. Per the germline V gene, CDR1 is SGHTA and CDR2 is FQGTGA. This CDR3 region has 16 residues. The CDR3 reads CASSPVAGGGTDTQYF. CDR3 DNA: TGTGCCAGCAGCCCAGTAGCGGGAGGGGGAACAGATACGCAGTATTTT. Full variable domain (remainder filled in from reference TRBV7-3 and TRBJ2-3): GAGVSQTPSNKVTEKGKYVELRCDPISGHTALYWYRQSLGQGPEFLIYFQGTGAADDSGLPNDRFFAVRPEGSVSTLKIQRTERGDSAVYLCASSPVAGGGTDTQYFGPGTRLTVL.

The chain has TRBV20-1 and TRBJ2-7; 9 bases map to TRBD2. Germline CDR1 reads DFQATT; CDR2 reads SNEGSKA (reference sequence). Trimming took 3 bases from V and 3 from J; bases not matched to a gene: 6. This CDR3 contains 14 residues. The CDR3 DNA sequence: TGCAGTGCTAGGCCCCTAGCGGGACGCTACGAGCAGTACTTC. Amino acids: CSARPLAGRYEQYF.

The V gene is TRBV7-9, the J gene TRBJ1-4; no clear D. Germline values: CDR1 SEHNR, CDR2 FQNEAQ (reference sequence). V dropped 3 bases and J dropped 7 bases, with 15 bases sitting between them. The CDR3 is 15 residues long. The CDR3: CASSFSSGFGEKLFF. The DNA of the CDR3 is TGTGCCAGCAGCTTCTCGTCTGGGTTTGGTGAAAAACTGTTTTTT.

J is TRBJ2-7 and V is TRBV7-2; the match to TRBD1 covers 9 bases. Germline assignment: CDR1 SGHTA and CDR2 FQGNSA. The CDR3 length is 17 residues. J was trimmed by 0 bases and V by 1 base; bases with no gene match: 7. The CDR3 DNA sequence: TGTGCCAGCAGCTTAGTCGTCTGGACAGGGGACTCCTACGAGCAGTACTTC. This codes for CASSLVVWTGDSYEQYF.

This clonotype was found a few times. The V gene is TRBV18, the J gene TRBJ1-4; D might be TRBD1 (5 bases). Germline CDR1 KGHSH, CDR2 LQKENI. Trimming removed 4 bases at V and 4 bases at J, with 7 bases between. The CDR3 spans 13 residues. This CDR3 reads CASSRQFNEKLFF. CDR3 bases: TGTGCCAGCTCACGACAGTTTAATGAAAAACTGTTTTTT.